The T cell receptor beta chain under discussion was sequenced for a study of human T cells and chemical hapten exposure. On the study more broadly: Per-sample TCR yield variability stemmed mainly from small pooled library volume differences. The study's findings and limits: Significantly more large CDR3 similarity clusters were formed by expanded TCRs than by controls.

Time point in this sample: patch test 3, about 24 weeks after DPC sensitization. Sample treatment: therapeutic diphenylcyclopropenone sensitization with weekly scalp DPC. Donors were 18 to 70-year-old alopecia patients suitable for DPC. The CDR3 is 13 amino acids. The germline V gene encodes CDR1 LGHDT and CDR2 YNNKEL (reference sequence). The germline V and J ends were trimmed by 7 bases and 2 bases, with 11 bases remaining between them. MiXCR was run by TCRdb on the RACE reads, yielding one entry per CDR3 protein. This table holds 150,000 to 200,000 distinct CDR3 sequences, 28% found once. This clonotype was seen a handful of times. The antigen is not known.

This chain connects TRBV3-1 to TRBJ1-1, with D unresolved. The receptor's source is a woman under 30 with alopecia areata. Some clones in this sample may be carry-over from other donors' samples. The source was whole blood, collected in connection with sensitization to the hapten diphenylcyclopropenone (DPC). CDR3 sequence: CASTLSLNTEAFF. CDR3 sequence (DNA): TGTGCCAGCACCCTAAGCCTTAACACTGAAGCTTTCTTT.